This TCR beta chain was observed in a study of long-term antiretroviral therapy in people with HIV. General study results and limits: HIV repertoire CDR3 lengths ranged less widely than those of controls. Post-ART, diversity grew, though it stayed under transplant donor control levels.

Germline CDR1 reads SGHTA; CDR2 reads FQGNSA. This CDR3 contains 15 residues. With 5 bases removed from V and 0 bases from J, the gap between germline ends came to 13 bases. Every one of the donors gave at least one pre-ART PBMC sample and at least two post-ART PBMC samples. Investigators performed immunoSEQ version v3.0 at survey level. Profiling relied on immunoSEQ multiplex PCR, and the TCRdb table lists in-frame clones only, not all of them. The data show 25,000 to 35,000 clones, approximately 91% seen once. In regard to this clone: Its antigen is still unknown.

This sequence originates from a young man with HIV. The V call is TRBV7-2, the J call TRBJ1-1; D is perhaps TRBD1 (5 bases). Material: unsorted PBMCs, obtained 3.1 years after starting antiretroviral therapy. CDR3 residues: CASSTQTGLNTEAFF. In DNA, the CDR3 is TGTGCCAGCAGCACGCAAACAGGTTTGAACACTGAAGCTTTCTTT.